This T cell receptor beta chain was sequenced during a study of blood T cells in healthy people across ages. Regarding the study as a whole: With naive T cell percentage, TCR beta diversity showed a strong correlation.

It was with a sample-barcoded 5' primer and a J-beta primer mix that a second PCR of roughly 7 to 12 cycles was run. MiXCR, run by TCRdb on the 5' RACE reads, gives a single entry per CDR3 protein. The sample records 1,100,000 or so distinct CDR3 sequences, more than 35% being singletons. This CDR3 is built from 15 residues. Germline V gene data show CDR1 as MNHEY and CDR2 as SVGAGI. Notes on this clonotype: Its antigen is unknown. The junction shows a germline mismatch at one end, possibly a read error.

The chain combines TRBV6-5 with TRBJ2-1; 7 nucleotides agree with TRBD2. Sequencing was done on a sample of blood. The source is a woman aged 60-75 years in good health. CDR3 in amino acids: CVSSYSLADNNEQFF. The CDR3 DNA follows: TGTGTCAGCAGTTACTCGCTAGCGGATAACAATGAGCAGTTCTTC.